This T cell receptor (beta chain) was captured in a study of cytomegalovirus exposure and HLA in healthy donors. For the study at large: There were roughly 80 million unique TCRs (from HLA-typed donors) in an early data release. Whole-study findings and limits: Some V segments, including TRBV6-2 and TRBV6-3, were excluded as indistinguishable. The availability of immune exposure information extended only to CMV serostatus.

In the case of this clone: Its target is not known.

The V gene lost 5 bases and the J gene lost 5 bases, with 15 bases spanning the gap. Germline loops: CDR1 PRHDT, CDR2 FYEKMQ (reference sequence). CDR3 length: 15 amino acids. 60 Vbeta and 13 Jbeta primers were used in PCR. Sequencing used immunoSEQ multiplex PCR; TCRdb keeps in-frame clones, though not all of them. The sample holds 150,000 to 200,000 clones, 78% seen once. V and J are TRBV13 and TRBJ1-4, with a weak D call TRBD1 (5 bases). The receptor's source is a woman aged 25 to 39 in good health and CMV-seropositive. Sequencing was done on a sample of PBMCs. DNA of the CDR3: TGTGCCAGCAGCATTCAGGGATCGGAAAATGAAAAACTGTTTTTT. Translation: CASSIQGSENEKLFF.